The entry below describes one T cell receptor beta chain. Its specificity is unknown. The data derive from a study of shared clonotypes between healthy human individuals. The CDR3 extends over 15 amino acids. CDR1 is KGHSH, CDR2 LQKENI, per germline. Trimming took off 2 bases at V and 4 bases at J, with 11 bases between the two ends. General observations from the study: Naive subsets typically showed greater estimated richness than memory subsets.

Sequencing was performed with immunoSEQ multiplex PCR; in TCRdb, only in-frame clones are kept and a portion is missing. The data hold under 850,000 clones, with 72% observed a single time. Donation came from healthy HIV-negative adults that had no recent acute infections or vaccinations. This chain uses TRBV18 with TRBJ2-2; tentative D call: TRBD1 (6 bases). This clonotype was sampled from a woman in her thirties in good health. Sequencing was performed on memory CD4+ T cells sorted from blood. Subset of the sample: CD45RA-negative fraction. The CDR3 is CASSPTGSVTGELFF. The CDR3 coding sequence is TGTGCCAGCTCACCAACAGGGAGTGTCACCGGGGAGCTGTTTTTT. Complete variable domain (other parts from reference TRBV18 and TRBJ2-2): NAGVMQNPRHLVRRRGQEARLRCSPMKGHSHVYWYRQLPEEGLKFMVYLQKENIIDESGMPKERFSAEFPKEGPSILRIQQVVRGDSAAYFCASSPTGSVTGELFFGEGSRLTVL.